This TCR beta chain was captured by sequencing in a study of cytotoxic CD8 clonotypes in ibrutinib-treated CLL. A note on this clone: Antigen: not known.

Only in-frame clones appear in the TCRdb table, and some are missing; sequencing was by immunoSEQ multiplex PCR. In the table there are around 20,000 clones, more than 65% of which are singletons. Findings and limits, study-wide: Treatment saw public clonotypes, which were uncommon, either contract or stay stable. The study found clonality rose at ibrutinib response, then fell toward baseline at progression.

The clonotype comes from a human donor with chronic lymphocytic leukemia. The sample here was PBMCs, taken before ibrutinib treatment.

CDR3 in DNA: TGTGCCAGCAGCGTAGTAGGGGGACTAACTAGCACAGATACGCAGTATTTT. It yields the protein CASSVVGGLTSTDTQYF. The chain is built from TRBV9 and TRBJ2-3, with a weak D call TRBD2 (7 bases). Germline V gene data show CDR1 as SGDLS and CDR2 as YYNGEE. With 0 bases removed from V and 0 bases from J, the gap between germline ends came to 14 bases. This CDR3 spans 17 amino acids. Full variable domain (outside the CDR3, taken from reference TRBV9 and TRBJ2-3): DSGVTQTPKHLITATGQRVTLRCSPRSGDLSVYWYQQSLDQGLQFLIQYYNGEERAKGNILERFSAQQFPDLHSELNLSSLELGDSALYFCASSVVGGLTSTDTQYFGPGTRLTVL.